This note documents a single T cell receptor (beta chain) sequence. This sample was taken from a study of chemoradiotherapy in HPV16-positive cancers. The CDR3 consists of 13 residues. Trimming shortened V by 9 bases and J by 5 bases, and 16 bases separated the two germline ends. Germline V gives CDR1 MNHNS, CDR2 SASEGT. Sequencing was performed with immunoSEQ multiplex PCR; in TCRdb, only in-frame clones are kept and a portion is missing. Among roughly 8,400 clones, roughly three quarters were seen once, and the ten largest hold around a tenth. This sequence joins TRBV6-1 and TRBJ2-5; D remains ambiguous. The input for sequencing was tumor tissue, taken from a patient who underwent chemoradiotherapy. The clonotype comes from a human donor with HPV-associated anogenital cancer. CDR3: CASLDWLSETQYF. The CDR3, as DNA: TGTGCCAGTCTAGACTGGCTCTCGGAGACCCAGTACTTC.